These 32 T cell receptor beta chains were all obtained from the same sample, sequenced in a study of blood T cell repertoires in COVID-19. The repertoire was sequenced with immunoSEQ multiplex PCR; TCRdb's copy has only in-frame clones and lacks some. The sample lists about 190,000 clones; about three quarters were seen once. Sequences were obtained from peripheral blood. The receptors originated from a woman between 65 and 79 years old with acute or convalescent COVID-19.

V usage is TRBV27 and J usage is TRBJ2-3; no reliable D call. This CDR3 spans 16 amino acids. Germline V gene sequence: CDR1 MNHEY, CDR2 SMNVEV (reference sequence). Trimming took off 5 bases at V and 3 bases at J, with 18 bases between the two ends. The CDR3 DNA sequence: TGTGCCAGCAGTACGCGGTCCCACATTTCTACAGATACGCAGTATTTT. This codes for CASSTRSHISTDTQYF.

The rearrangement links TRBV19 to TRBJ1-1, with no clear D. This CDR3 has 14 amino acids. Germline V gene data show CDR1 as LNHDA and CDR2 as SQIVND (reference sequence). V was clipped by 6 bases and J by 1 base, with 12 bases between them. CDR3 DNA sequence: TGTGCCAGTAGCACCTATACAGAGAACACTGAAGCTTTCTTT. This gives the protein CASSTYTENTEAFF. The full variable domain, completed using reference TRBV19 and TRBJ1-1, is DGGITQSPKYLFRKEGQNVTLSCEQNLNHDAMYWYRQDPGQGLRLIYYSQIVNDFQKGDIAEGYSVSREKKESFPLTVTSAQKNPTAFYLCASSTYTENTEAFFGQGTRLTVV.

The chain combines TRBV5-8 with TRBJ1-5, with TRBD1 matching over 8 bases. The CDR3 runs 15 residues. Germline CDR1 and CDR2: SGHTS and YDEGEE. J was trimmed by 7 bases and V by 4 bases; bases with no gene match: 10. CDR3 in amino acids: CASSIGSTGVQPQHF. In DNA form, the CDR3 reads TGTGCCAGCAGCATCGGATCGACAGGGGTACAGCCCCAGCATTTT.

The chain recombines TRBV7-3 with TRBJ2-1, with 10 bases lining up with TRBD2. The CDR3 runs to 17 residues. From germline, CDR1 is SGHTA and CDR2 FQGTGA. Germline trimming cut 0 bases from V and 9 bases from J; bases unmatched to any gene: 11. The CDR3 reads CASSLTGLAGDRGEQFF. Here the CDR3 DNA reads TGTGCCAGCAGCTTAACTGGGCTAGCGGGAGATCGGGGTGAGCAGTTCTTC.

The chain uses TRBV27 and TRBJ1-1; possibly TRBD1 for D (6 bases). V was pared by 5 bases and J by 0 bases, with 19 bases between. The CDR3 spans 17 residues. Germline-derived CDR1 and CDR2 are MNHEY and SMNVEV (reference sequence). The CDR3 DNA follows: TGTGCCAGCAGTGCATCAGGAACCAGGGGATTGAACACTGAAGCTTTCTTT. Its protein is CASSASGTRGLNTEAFF.

Only one count was recorded for this clone. This chain joins TRBV30 and TRBJ1-2; a weak D match, TRBD1 (5 bases). V lost 4 bases and J lost 5, with 11 bases in between. This CDR3 comprises 12 residues. CDR1 is GTSNPN, CDR2 SVGIG, per germline (reference sequence). This CDR3 is CAWNGAKYGYTF. Here the CDR3 DNA reads TGTGCCTGGAATGGGGCCAAATATGGCTACACCTTC.

The chain has TRBV5-1 and TRBJ1-1, with D possibly matching TRBD1 (6 bases). V lost 2 bases, J lost 1 base, and 12 bases lay in between. CDR3 length equals 15 residues. Per germline, CDR1 SGHRS and CDR2 YFSETQ. DNA for the CDR3: TGCGCCAGCAGCTTAGCAGGGGCGGGGAACACTGAAGCTTTCTTT. This sequence encodes CASSLAGAGNTEAFF.

Note on this clone: The sample contains more than one DNA sequence encoding this CDR3. The chain uses TRBV5-1 and TRBJ2-2; 10 bases are shared with TRBD1. V dropped 0 bases and J dropped 5; count of bases not matched to a gene: 1. CDR1 and CDR2 (germline): SGHRS, YFSETQ. The CDR3 is made up of 15 amino acids. The DNA of the CDR3 is TGCGCCAGCAGCTTGGGACAGGGGGCGACCGGGGAGCTGTTTTTT. Translated, it gives CASSLGQGATGELFF.

This clone was seen just once. This sample includes further DNA sequences coding for the same CDR3. This chain connects TRBV20-1 to TRBJ2-7; D gene ambiguous. The length of the CDR3 is 11 residues. V was shortened by 3 bases and J by 4 bases, with 7 bases between the two germline ends. Germline V gene lookup returns CDR1 DFQATT and CDR2 SNEGSKA (reference sequence). CDR3 DNA sequence: TGCAGTGCTAGGTCCGGGTACGAGCAGTACTTC. Amino acids: CSARSGYEQYF.

This clone was counted a few times. J is TRBJ2-1 and V is TRBV19, with 9 bases that match TRBD1. V shed 5 bases and J 10 bases; nucleotides not matched to a gene: 12. Looked up from germline, CDR1 is LNHDA and CDR2 is SQIVND (reference sequence). The CDR3 runs to 15 residues. The CDR3 DNA reads TGTGCCAGTAGTCCAGGGGACAGGGTGACGGGGGAGCAGTTCTTC. Translated: CASSPGDRVTGEQFF.

This clone was found once. The rearrangement uses TRBV30 and TRBJ2-3, with TRBD2 matching over 10 bases. Germline V gene sequence: CDR1 GTSNPN, CDR2 SVGIG (reference sequence). CDR3 length equals 14 residues. With V trimmed by 2 bases and J by 5 bases, 4 bases remained unmatched. The DNA for the CDR3 is TGTGCCTGGAGTCTAGCGGGAGTGGTAGATACGCAGTATTTT. Amino acids: CAWSLAGVVDTQYF.

This chain uses TRBV7-9 with TRBJ1-2; the D is unclear. The germline V gene encodes CDR1 SEHNR and CDR2 FQNEAQ (reference sequence). This CDR3 has 14 residues. V was pared by 0 bases and J by 6 bases, with 11 bases between. The CDR3 protein is CASSLAGSLHGYTF. The CDR3 region has the DNA TGTGCCAGCAGCTTAGCCGGGTCACTCCATGGCTACACCTTC.

The chain has TRBV5-1 and TRBJ2-7; a weak D match, TRBD1 (6 bases). The CDR3 totals 15 residues. Germline V CDR1 and CDR2: SGHRS, YFSETQ. Trimming removed 0 bases at V and 2 bases at J, with 12 bases between. The CDR3 region is CASSLGRQVPYEQYF. The CDR3 coding sequence is TGCGCCAGCAGCTTGGGGCGACAGGTGCCCTACGAGCAGTACTTC.

In this sample, this clone turned up once. The rearrangement links TRBV30 to TRBJ1-1; no clear D. Germline V gene lookup returns CDR1 GTSNPN and CDR2 SVGIG (reference sequence). The CDR3 runs to 13 residues. V was trimmed by 3 bases and J by 0 bases, leaving 8 bases between them. The DNA of the CDR3 is TGTGCCTGGAGGGGCCGTATGAACACTGAAGCTTTCTTT. The encoded protein is CAWRGRMNTEAFF. Full variable domain (remainder filled in from reference TRBV30 and TRBJ1-1): SQTIHQWPATLVQPVGSPLSLECTVEGTSNPNLYWYRQAAGRGLQLLFYSVGIGQISSEVPQNLSASRPQDRQFILSSKKLLLSDSGFYLCAWRGRMNTEAFFGQGTRLTVV.

This clone was observed a few times. The chain recombines TRBV10-1 with TRBJ1-6; TRBD1 matches at 9 bases. The CDR3 is 13 residues long. Germline V gene sequence: CDR1 WNHNN, CDR2 SYGVQD (reference sequence). V gave up 8 bases and J gave up 7 bases; unmatched junction bases: 3. The CDR3 reads CASGQGRNSPLHF. DNA for the CDR3: TGCGCCAGCGGACAGGGGCGGAATTCACCCCTCCACTTT.

This chain links TRBV13 with TRBJ1-1; D is possibly TRBD1 (5 bases). Trimming cost V 5 bases and J 1 base, with 11 bases left between them. Germline assignment: CDR1 PRHDT and CDR2 FYEKMQ (reference sequence). CDR3 length equals 14 residues. Written as DNA, the CDR3 is TGTGCCAGCAGCCTACGGGGGGGGAACACTGAAGCTTTCTTT. This sequence encodes CASSLRGGNTEAFF.

This clone was counted only a few times. J is TRBJ1-1 and V is TRBV14; D unclear. CDR3 length: 13 residues. CDR1 is SGHDN and CDR2 is FVKESK in the germline V gene. The ends were cut back, 2 bases at V and 1 base at J, with 5 bases in the middle. CDR3 coding DNA: TGTGCCAGCAGCCAAAACAAGAACACTGAAGCTTTCTTT. Its translation: CASSQNKNTEAFF.

A few counts support this clone. V usage is TRBV6-5 and J usage is TRBJ1-1; D unresolved. Germline CDR1 MNHEY, CDR2 SVGAGI. The V and J ends lost 4 bases and 0 bases respectively, with 6 bases between them. The CDR3 totals 13 residues. In nucleotides, the CDR3 is TGTGCCAGCAGTTTATCGGTGAACACTGAAGCTTTCTTT. Protein product: CASSLSVNTEAFF.

The rearrangement links TRBV6-6 to TRBJ2-7, with D perhaps TRBD2 (6 bases). This CDR3 has 13 amino acids. V was trimmed by 11 bases and J by 5 bases, leaving 19 bases between them. The V gene's germline CDR1 is MNHNY and CDR2 SVGAGI (reference sequence). This CDR3 reads CAREIGPNHEQYF. CDR3 sequence (DNA): TGTGCCCGGGAGATTGGTCCGAACCACGAGCAGTACTTC.

V is TRBV5-6 and J is TRBJ1-4; the D gene is possibly TRBD1 (5 bases). Trimming cost V 4 bases and J 7 bases, with 17 bases left between them. The CDR3 has 15 amino acids. Germline loops: CDR1 SGHDT, CDR2 YYEEEE. CDR3 loop: CASSRISGDAEKLFF. DNA for the CDR3: TGTGCCAGCAGCCGCATCTCGGGGGATGCTGAAAAACTGTTTTTT.

V gene TRBV19 combines with J gene TRBJ2-7, with a weak D call TRBD1 (6 bases). CDR3 length: 13 residues. CDR1 and CDR2 from the germline V gene are LNHDA and SQIVND (reference sequence). V lost 3 bases to trimming and J lost 5 bases, with 11 bases between them. The CDR3 DNA follows: TGTGCCAGTAGTATCGGCAGGGGAGACGAGCAGTACTTC. This gives the protein CASSIGRGDEQYF.

This chain uses TRBV30 with TRBJ1-5; D perhaps matches TRBD1 (6 bases). Per germline, CDR1 GTSNPN and CDR2 SVGIG (reference sequence). With 2 bases removed from V and 4 bases from J, the gap between germline ends came to 15 bases. The CDR3 runs 15 residues. The CDR3 loop reads CAWSLGGQINQPQHF. The CDR3 bases are TGTGCCTGGAGTCTAGGGGGACAAATTAATCAGCCCCAGCATTTT.

The V call is TRBV12-3 or TRBV12-4, the J call TRBJ1-6; D uncertain. The CDR3 extends over 13 amino acids. Between the trimmed V and J ends, which lost 3 bases and 7 bases, there was a span of 7 bases. The CDR3 nucleotides are TGTGCCAGCAGTTTTTCCGAGAATTCACCCCTCCACTTT. This sequence encodes CASSFSENSPLHF.

The V gene is TRBV5-4, the J gene TRBJ2-1; D is possibly TRBD2 (6 bases). V dropped 0 bases and J dropped 6 bases, with 16 bases sitting between them. Germline V gives CDR1 SGHNT, CDR2 YYREEE (reference sequence). The CDR3 is made up of 16 amino acids. The CDR3 sequence: CASSLDAGSSGNEQFF. The CDR3 region has the DNA TGTGCCAGCAGCTTGGATGCCGGGAGCAGTGGCAATGAGCAGTTCTTC.

This clone was found a few times. V gene TRBV5-1 combines with J gene TRBJ2-4, with 9 bases lining up with TRBD1. Per the germline V gene, CDR1 is SGHRS and CDR2 is YFSETQ. The CDR3 covers 15 residues. Germline trimming cut 0 bases from V and 4 bases from J; bases unmatched to any gene: 2. The CDR3, as DNA: TGCGCCAGCAGCTTGGGACAGGGGGGAAAAAACATTCAGTACTTC. Translated, it gives CASSLGQGGKNIQYF.

V usage is TRBV18 and J usage is TRBJ1-6; 9 bases are a match to TRBD1. V lost 2 bases to trimming and J lost 9 bases; unmatched junction nucleotides: 8. The CDR3 covers 16 residues. Germline V gene lookup returns CDR1 KGHSH and CDR2 LQKENI. The CDR3 loop reads CASSPSRDRAGSPLHF. In DNA form, the CDR3 reads TGTGCCAGCTCACCAAGCCGGGACAGGGCAGGTTCACCCCTCCACTTT.

This chain joins TRBV3-1 (or the pseudogene TRBV3-2) and TRBJ1-3, with D unresolved. This CDR3 region has 16 residues. Trimming shortened V by 5 bases and J by 0 bases, and 14 bases separated the two germline ends. Germline V gene lookup returns CDR1 LGHDT and CDR2 YNNKEL (reference sequence). Here the CDR3 reads CASSLHLGSSGNTIYF. The CDR3 coding sequence is TGTGCCAGCAGCTTACATCTTGGGAGCTCTGGAAACACCATATATTTT.

V gene TRBV19 combines with J gene TRBJ1-1; no firm D call. Germline V gene sequence: CDR1 LNHDA, CDR2 SQIVND (reference sequence). The CDR3 is made up of 11 amino acids. Trimming took 6 bases from V and 0 from J, leaving 2 bases between them. CDR3 in DNA: TGTGCCAGTAGCATGAACACTGAAGCTTTCTTT. It yields the protein CASSMNTEAFF.

The rearrangement uses TRBV10-3 and TRBJ2-2, with TRBD1 matching 9 bases. The germline gives CDR1 ENHRY, CDR2 SYGVKD. Trimming removed 7 bases from V and 2 bases from J; junction bases left unmatched: 5. CDR3 length: 15 residues. The CDR3 reads CAIKTGGGNTGELFF. The CDR3 DNA sequence: TGTGCCATCAAAACAGGGGGCGGAAACACCGGGGAGCTGTTTTTT.

This clone was detected only a few times. The chain carries TRBV19 and TRBJ2-2, with D perhaps matching TRBD1 (5 bases). The V gene's germline CDR1 is LNHDA and CDR2 SQIVND (reference sequence). Trimming pared 0 bases from V and 3 bases from J, leaving 17 bases between. CDR3 size: 18 residues. This chain's CDR3 is CASSIEVRQQGDTGELFF. For the CDR3, the DNA is TGTGCCAGTAGTATAGAGGTAAGGCAACAAGGGGACACCGGGGAGCTGTTTTTT.

The J gene is TRBJ2-1, the V gene TRBV6-1; TRBD2 matches 13 bases. The J segment lost 1 base and the V segment lost 4 bases, leaving 7 bases of the junction unmatched. From germline, CDR1 is MNHNS and CDR2 SASEGT. This CDR3 is built from 18 residues. CDR3 sequence: CASSGRTSGSSSYNEQFF. The CDR3 DNA follows: TGTGCCAGCAGTGGGAGGACTAGCGGGAGCTCGTCCTACAATGAGCAGTTCTTC.

This chain connects TRBV15 to TRBJ2-2; D ambiguous. Germline CDR1 and CDR2: LNHNV and YYDKDF (reference sequence). Deletions cut 0 bases from V and 0 bases from J, with 5 bases between. The CDR3 consists of 15 residues. The CDR3 sequence is CATSRDLANTGELFF. CDR3 coding DNA: TGTGCCACCAGCAGAGATCTCGCGAACACCGGGGAGCTGTTTTTT.